One and the same sample provided the 27 T cell receptor beta chains below, sequenced in a study of cytotoxic CD8 clonotypes in ibrutinib-treated CLL. Libraries were prepared by immunoSEQ multiplex PCR; TCRdb keeps only in-frame clonotypes and omits some of them. Of 150,000 to 200,000 clones in the sample, 81% were seen once. Sequences were derived from PBMCs, sampled after 12 months of ibrutinib treatment. These receptors all come from a human donor with chronic lymphocytic leukemia.

This clone showed up just once. The V and J genes are TRBV30 and TRBJ2-3; D possibly corresponds to TRBD2 (5 bases). The CDR3 totals 14 residues. The germline V gene encodes CDR1 GTSNPN and CDR2 SVGIG (reference sequence). V was trimmed by 0 bases and J by 3 bases, leaving 10 bases between them. CDR3 protein: CAWSVGGSTDTQYF. CDR3 in DNA: TGTGCCTGGAGTGTGGGCGGGTCGACAGATACGCAGTATTTT.

This chain connects TRBV19 to TRBJ1-1, with D unclear. The CDR3 spans 14 residues. V was trimmed by 1 base and J by 6 bases, leaving 12 bases between them. The V gene's germline CDR1 is LNHDA and CDR2 SQIVND (reference sequence). For the CDR3, the DNA is TGTGCCAGTAGTATAGGTCTGACGGGGTCTGAAGCTTTCTTT. This encodes CASSIGLTGSEAFF. The entire variable domain, with the rest obtained from reference TRBV19 and TRBJ1-1, is as follows: DGGITQSPKYLFRKEGQNVTLSCEQNLNHDAMYWYRQDPGQGLRLIYYSQIVNDFQKGDIAEGYSVSREKKESFPLTVTSAQKNPTAFYLCASSIGLTGSEAFFGQGTRLTVV.

This clone was seen a handful of times. The CDR3 DNA reads TGTGCCAGCAGTTACTCTCACAGGGGCAATCAGCCCCAGCATTTT. Residues: CASSYSHRGNQPQHF. This rearrangement joins TRBV6-5 to TRBJ1-5; possibly TRBD1 for D (6 bases). Looked up from germline, CDR1 is MNHEY and CDR2 is SVGAGI. The CDR3 extends over 15 amino acids. Between the trimmed V and J ends, which lost 0 bases and 2 bases, there was a span of 8 bases.

This clone showed up just once. The V gene is TRBV19, the J gene TRBJ2-1; TRBD2 matches at 7 bases. The germline CDR1 and CDR2 sequences are LNHDA and SQIVND (reference sequence). The CDR3 runs 18 residues. After removal of 3 bases from V and 2 bases from J, the junction contained 13 bases not matched to a gene. Written as DNA, the CDR3 is TGTGCCAGTAGTATCGGGGGGTCACCACTAGCACCCTACAATGAGCAGTTCTTC. This codes for CASSIGGSPLAPYNEQFF.

Points on this clone: At one of its ends the junction is not consistent with the germline gene, which may arise from a read error. The J gene is TRBJ1-2, the V gene TRBV30, with D possibly TRBD1 on 6 matching bases. Germline CDR1 GTSNPN, CDR2 SVGIG (reference sequence). This CDR3 has 17 amino acids. CDR3 coding DNA: TGTGCCTGGAACCCCCGACAGGTCCCGACTTTTAACTATAGCTACACCTTC. It encodes CAWNPRQVPTFNYSYTF.

The chain recombines TRBV15 with TRBJ1-4, with unresolved D. Trimming left V 0 bases short and J 4 bases short, with 9 bases between. The germline V gene has CDR1 LNHNV and CDR2 YYDKDF (reference sequence). CDR3 length: 15 amino acids. The CDR3 region is CATSRDYSLNEKLFF. The CDR3 DNA sequence: TGTGCCACCAGCAGAGATTATTCCCTTAATGAAAAACTGTTTTTT.

The chain employs TRBV27 and TRBJ2-1, with 8 bases identical to TRBD2. CDR3 length: 15 residues. From germline, CDR1 is MNHEY and CDR2 SMNVEV (reference sequence). J lost 7 bases, V lost 6 bases, and 11 bases had no gene match. CDR3 sequence (DNA): TGTGCCAGCAGCCCGAAGGCGGGGGGCCTGAATGAGCAGTTCTTC. Amino acids: CASSPKAGGLNEQFF.

This clone was found once. The chain carries TRBV21-1 and TRBJ2-3; the DNA was not compared with TRBD2, the D call given in the table. TRBV21-1 is noted as a pseudogene. CDR3 length: 18 residues. The CDR3 here is CASSKQGRGPNTTDTQYF. CDR3 in DNA: TGTGCCAGCAGCAAACAGGGGAGGGGACCAAATACCACAGATACGCAGTATTTT.

This sequence joins TRBV5-8 and TRBJ1-5; D is ambiguous. The length of the CDR3 is 16 residues. Germline CDR1 reads SGHTS; CDR2 reads YDEGEE. V was pared by 0 bases and J by 4 bases, with 14 bases between. In nucleotides, the CDR3 is TGTGCCAGCAGCTTGGCAGTCGGTACAGAGAATCAGCCCCAGCATTTT. Protein product: CASSLAVGTENQPQHF.

This clone was observed a handful of times. This sequence joins TRBV28 and TRBJ2-1; D possibly uses TRBD1 or TRBD2 (5 bases each). This CDR3 is built from 16 residues. The germline CDR1 and CDR2 sequences are MDHEN and SYDVKM. Between the trimmed V and J ends, which lost 4 bases and 1 base, there was a span of 14 bases. Here the CDR3 reads CASSYPVGGSYNEQFF. CDR3 DNA sequence: TGTGCCAGCAGTTATCCTGTTGGGGGATCCTACAATGAGCAGTTCTTC.

The J gene is TRBJ2-7, the V gene TRBV5-5; 9 bases are shared with TRBD1. CDR3 length: 15 amino acids. CDR1 is SGHKS and CDR2 is YYEKEE in the germline V gene (reference sequence). Trimming took 3 bases from V and 4 from J; bases not matched to a gene: 8. In nucleotides, the CDR3 is TGTGCCAGCAGCTCTACAGGGGGCGTGAGATACGAGCAGTACTTC. It translates to CASSSTGGVRYEQYF.

V and J are TRBV18 and TRBJ2-1, with D possibly being TRBD2 (6 bases). V lost 6 bases and J lost 9, with 24 bases in between. The CDR3 totals 16 residues. Per germline, CDR1 KGHSH and CDR2 LQKENI. The CDR3 loop is CASSPAMGPAGGEQFF. CDR3 sequence (DNA): TGTGCCAGCTCCCCTGCCATGGGGCCAGCGGGTGGTGAGCAGTTCTTC.

This clone was observed a handful of times. The rearrangement links TRBV2 to TRBJ2-7, with 9 nucleotides matching TRBD1. CDR3 length: 14 amino acids. The ends lost 6 bases at V and 3 bases at J; junction bases unmatched: 6. Germline V CDR1 and CDR2: SNHLY, FYNNEI. The CDR3 loop is CASRLDRGYYEQYF. The CDR3 DNA follows: TGTGCCAGCAGGTTAGACAGGGGGTACTACGAGCAGTACTTC.

This clone was seen only a few times. The J gene is TRBJ2-4, the V gene TRBV10-3, with 10 bases lining up with TRBD2. The CDR3 extends over 18 amino acids. Germline CDR1 and CDR2: ENHRY and SYGVKD. Germline trimming cut 0 bases from V and 1 base from J; bases unmatched to any gene: 6. CDR3 in amino acids: CAISESRAGGLAKNIQYF. CDR3 DNA: TGTGCCATCAGTGAGTCGAGAGCGGGAGGGCTTGCCAAAAACATTCAGTACTTC.

The J gene is TRBJ2-1, the V gene TRBV27; D is undetermined. CDR3 length: 13 residues. Germline-derived CDR1 and CDR2 are MNHEY and SMNVEV (reference sequence). Trimming removed 2 bases from V and 7 bases from J, with 9 bases in between. The CDR3 nucleotides are TGTGCCAGCAGTTTAAGGGTCCTAAATGAGCAGTTCTTC. Its translation is CASSLRVLNEQFF.

CDR3 coding DNA: TGTGCCAGCAGCCTACAGGGGGGAAAGGATGAAAAACTGTTTTTT. Translated: CASSLQGGKDEKLFF. The rearrangement uses TRBV7-2 and TRBJ1-4; TRBD1 matches 8 bases. This CDR3 region has 15 residues. Looked up from germline, CDR1 is SGHTA and CDR2 is FQGNSA. Trimming at V came to 5 bases and at J to 6 bases, leaving 8 bases not matched to a gene.

In its sample, this clone was seen once. This sequence joins TRBV5-1 and TRBJ2-2, with 9 bases matching TRBD2. The CDR3 sequence is 15 residues long. V dropped 3 bases and J dropped 3; count of bases not matched to a gene: 3. Germline V gene data show CDR1 as SGHRS and CDR2 as YFSETQ. The CDR3 loop is CASSSTSGDTGELFF. CDR3 bases: TGCGCCAGCAGCTCGACTAGCGGAGACACCGGGGAGCTGTTTTTT.

The rearrangement links TRBV30 to TRBJ1-5; a weak D match, TRBD1 (5 bases). The CDR3 loop spans 16 amino acids. The V end was cut by 1 base, the J end by 11 bases, with 24 bases between. The germline V gene encodes CDR1 GTSNPN and CDR2 SVGIG (reference sequence). CDR3 protein: CAWSGNLAEARDAQHF. For the CDR3, the DNA is TGTGCCTGGAGTGGTAATCTGGCCGAGGCAAGGGACGCCCAGCATTTT.

The chain couples TRBV29-1 to TRBJ2-5; a possible D gene is TRBD1 (6 bases). Germline V gene data show CDR1 as SQVTM and CDR2 as ANQGSEA. The CDR3 extends over 12 amino acids. The ends were cut back, 7 bases at V and 7 bases at J, with 16 bases in the middle. The CDR3 region has the DNA TGCAGCGCCCGCCCCGACAGGACGACCCAGTACTTC. It is translated as CSARPDRTTQYF.

The rearrangement joins TRBV5-1 to TRBJ2-3; TRBD2 matches 7 bases. Looked up from germline, CDR1 is SGHRS and CDR2 is YFSETQ. The CDR3 covers 16 residues. With V trimmed by 4 bases and J by 4 bases, 12 bases remained unmatched. CDR3 sequence: CASSREVAGPADTQYF. In DNA, the CDR3 is TGCGCCAGCAGCCGGGAGGTGGCGGGGCCGGCAGATACGCAGTATTTT.

J is TRBJ1-6 and V is TRBV7-2, with a tentative D call TRBD1 (5 bases). V lost 5 bases and J lost 2, with 10 bases in between. Germline assignment: CDR1 SGHTA and CDR2 FQGNSA. This CDR3 has 15 residues. The CDR3 spells CASSPQGAYNSPLHF. In nucleotides, the CDR3 is TGTGCCAGCAGCCCCCAGGGCGCCTATAATTCACCCCTCCACTTT.

This chain links TRBV27 with TRBJ2-5, with D perhaps given as TRBD1 or TRBD2 (5 bases each). The CDR3 length is 16 residues. The germline gives CDR1 MNHEY, CDR2 SMNVEV (reference sequence). V was shortened by 1 base and J by 5 bases, with 17 bases between the two germline ends. As DNA, the CDR3 is TGTGCCAGCAGTTTATGGGGGAAAGGGACCTCGGAGACCCAGTACTTC. It codes for CASSLWGKGTSETQYF.

This clone occurred once. The V and J genes are TRBV9 and TRBJ1-2; no clear D gene. CDR1 and CDR2 from the germline V gene are SGDLS and YYNGEE. The V end was cut by 3 bases, the J end by 4 bases, with 13 bases between. There are 14 residues in the CDR3. The CDR3 nucleotides are TGTGCCAGCAGCGACTCTCGCCGTAGCTATGGCTACACCTTC. It codes for CASSDSRRSYGYTF.

The chain recombines TRBV11-2 with TRBJ2-4; no clear D gene. CDR1 is SGHAT, CDR2 FQNNGV, per germline. CDR3 length: 12 amino acids. V lost 0 bases and J 15 bases, leaving 12 bases between the germline ends. CDR3 bases: TGTGCCAGCAGCTTAGACCTGGGGAACCGGTACTTC. Translating it yields CASSLDLGNRYF.

The gene calls are TRBV7-2 and TRBJ2-7; unclear D gene. The germline V and J ends were trimmed by 5 bases and 0 bases, with 11 bases remaining between them. This CDR3 region has 14 residues. CDR1 and CDR2 (germline): SGHTA, FQGNSA. CDR3 nucleotides: TGTGCCAGCAGCCCCGATCGGAGCTCCTACGAGCAGTACTTC. Its protein is CASSPDRSSYEQYF.

In this sample, this clone turned up a few times. The V call is TRBV7-9, the J call TRBJ1-4; no clear D. Trimming left V 1 base short and J 0 bases short, with 6 bases between. Per germline, CDR1 SEHNR and CDR2 FQNEAQ (reference sequence). The CDR3 runs 15 residues. CDR3 sequence reads: CASSLDSATNEKLFF. CDR3 bases: TGTGCCAGCAGCTTAGACAGCGCAACTAATGAAAAACTGTTTTTT.

The chain has TRBV2 and TRBJ2-3, with D possibly being TRBD1 (6 bases). The CDR3 covers 13 residues. The V gene's germline CDR1 is SNHLY and CDR2 FYNNEI. Trimming removed 7 bases from V and 2 bases from J, with 10 bases in between. CDR3 region: CASTRTVTDTQYF. CDR3 DNA: TGTGCCAGCACCCGGACAGTCACAGATACGCAGTATTTT.